The present T cell receptor (beta chain) was sequenced within a study of T cells in Graves' hyperthyroidism and ophthalmopathy. Study-wide results and limits: Blood held most thyroid clonotypes expanded above 0.001 frequency.

Template material for amplifying TCR beta CDR3 regions consisted of RNA transcripts. First-round RT-PCR targeting the TCR CDR3 was performed with the HTBI primer set. TCRdb passed the multiplex PCR reads through MiXCR, listing each CDR3 protein once. Of hundreds of thousands of distinct CDR3 sequences in the sample, just over 45% were seen once. This clonotype was seen many times. Its matching antigen is unknown. One end of the junction varies from germline; a read error may be responsible. The V gene's germline CDR1 is LNHNV and CDR2 YYDKDF (reference sequence). This CDR3 has 13 amino acids. Over 18 months, lack of ophthalmopathy progression marked Graves' hyperthyroidism as stable.

The chain employs TRBV15 and TRBJ2-6; no definite D call. The clonotype comes from a woman in her late teens or twenties with Graves' hyperthyroidism. The sample taken for sequencing was peripheral blood or thyroid tissue (not recorded which). CDR3 residues: CATSRDRPNTEAF. The CDR3 DNA sequence: TGTGCCACCAGCAGAGATCGGCCAAACACTGAAGCTTTC.